Shown below are 10 T cell receptor beta chains from a single sample sequenced in a study of beta chain features in type 1 diabetes. Of the isolated RNA, all was reverse transcribed, and so the sequenced material was expressed TCRB transcripts. Sequencing was performed with immunoSEQ multiplex PCR; in TCRdb, only in-frame clones are kept and a portion is missing. The sample consists of 680,000 or so clones, roughly a sixth of them appearing once. The sample was naive CD4+ T cells from blood. The source of these receptors is a man younger than 35 in good health.

The chain has TRBV15 and TRBJ2-5; D perhaps matches TRBD2 (5 bases). Trimming pared 0 bases from V and 5 bases from J, leaving 13 bases between. The CDR3 covers 15 residues. Germline V gene data show CDR1 as LNHNV and CDR2 as YYDKDF (reference sequence). CDR3 DNA sequence: TGTGCCACCAGCAGAGATCGGACGGGATGGGAGACCCAGTACTTC. Translation gives CATSRDRTGWETQYF.

V gene TRBV7-9 combines with J gene TRBJ1-5; TRBD1 agrees at 8 bases. The CDR3 totals 15 residues. Germline values: CDR1 SEHNR, CDR2 FQNEAQ (reference sequence). The V and J ends lost 3 bases and 3 bases, in that order; junction bases with no gene match: 4. This CDR3 is CASSFSGGDNQPQHF. The CDR3 DNA reads as TGTGCCAGCAGCTTCTCAGGGGGCGACAATCAGCCCCAGCATTTT.

The chain has TRBV5-6 and TRBJ1-1; TRBD1 might be the D (5 bases). Germline values: CDR1 SGHDT, CDR2 YYEEEE. The CDR3 covers 14 residues. Trimming removed 2 bases at V and 1 base at J, with 9 bases between. The CDR3 loop reads CASSLRTKNTEAFF. CDR3 sequence (DNA): TGTGCCAGCAGCTTAAGGACAAAGAACACTGAAGCTTTCTTT.

The sample holds a few counts of this clone. V and J are TRBV28 and TRBJ2-3; D may correspond to TRBD1 or TRBD2 (5 bases each). V lost 7 bases and J lost 1, with 15 bases in between. Germline-derived CDR1 and CDR2 are MDHEN and SYDVKM. The length of the CDR3 is 15 residues. For the CDR3, the DNA is TGTGCCAGCATGGGATCCCTGGGGGGCACAGATACGCAGTATTTT. Translating it yields CASMGSLGGTDTQYF.

This chain joins TRBV7-8 and TRBJ1-1; TRBD1 agrees at 7 bases. V shed 3 bases, J shed 1 base, and the junction held 5 bases outside the gene matches. Germline loops: CDR1 SGHVS, CDR2 FQNEAQ. There are 15 residues in the CDR3. DNA of the CDR3: TGTGCCAGCAGCTTTGATGGGACAGCGAACACTGAAGCTTTCTTT. It yields the protein CASSFDGTANTEAFF.

This clone has just a few counts. The J gene is TRBJ2-1, the V gene TRBV7-3; 11 bases match TRBD2. Germline V CDR1 and CDR2: SGHTA, FQGTGA. Trimming at V came to 1 base and at J to 4 bases, leaving 6 bases not matched to a gene. CDR3 length: 17 residues. This CDR3 is CASSLIASGGPYNEQFF. CDR3 nucleotides: TGTGCCAGCAGCTTAATTGCTAGCGGGGGGCCTTACAATGAGCAGTTCTTC.

This clone was counted between two and nine times. This rearrangement joins TRBV15 to TRBJ2-7; 7 bases align to TRBD1. This CDR3 has 16 amino acids. Germline trimming cut 5 bases from V and 0 bases from J; bases unmatched to any gene: 10. Germline CDR1 reads LNHNV; CDR2 reads YYDKDF (reference sequence). In DNA, the CDR3 is TGTGCCACCAGCCGCGCTCGGGACAGAGGCTCCTACGAGCAGTACTTC. Its protein is CATSRARDRGSYEQYF.

Only a few counts were recorded for this clone. The chain joins TRBV19 to TRBJ1-1, with no clear D. The CDR3 has 15 amino acids. V was clipped by 6 bases and J by 1 base, with 15 bases between them. The germline gives CDR1 LNHDA, CDR2 SQIVND (reference sequence). CDR3 sequence reads: CASRSQVTKNTEAFF. CDR3 sequence (DNA): TGTGCCAGTAGGTCCCAGGTAACCAAGAACACTGAAGCTTTCTTT.

The chain couples TRBV18 to TRBJ1-5; the D is unclear. Between the trimmed V and J ends, which lost 2 bases and 2 bases, there was a span of 10 bases. The length of the CDR3 is 15 residues. CDR1 and CDR2 from the germline V gene are KGHSH and LQKENI. The CDR3 here is CASSPGLGGNQPQHF. CDR3 nucleotides: TGTGCCAGCTCACCAGGGCTCGGAGGCAATCAGCCCCAGCATTTT.

With regard to this clone: At one end the junction does not follow the germline gene, possibly because of a read error. This rearrangement joins TRBV7-3 to TRBJ2-1; D is unresolved. Per the germline V gene, CDR1 is SGHTA and CDR2 is FQGTGA. CDR3 length equals 12 residues. CDR3 coding DNA: TGTGCCAGCAGCTTAAACCCGTCTGTAAAGGTCTTC. Residues: CASSLNPSVKVF.